A selection of T cell receptor beta chains follows, all from one sample in a study of blood T cell repertoires in COVID-19. TCRdb's copy holds only in-frame clones and misses some; the assay was immunoSEQ multiplex PCR. The sample carries 100,000 or so clones, about 86% recorded once. The specimen was peripheral blood. Receptor source: a human donor in a cohort sampled during active COVID-19. Both conserved end residues are trimmed from each CDR3. Each record gives: D gene, V gene, J gene, CDR3 protein. D genes are given only for firm matches.

>NA|TRBV29-1|TRBJ2-1
SVAARTSYNEQF
>NA|TRBV12-2|TRBJ2-2
ASRLVRDYYPGELF
>TRBD1|TRBV6-5|TRBJ2-1
ASRSGDREYNEQF
>TRBD2|TRBV5-1|TRBJ2-1
ASMSGMANNEQF
>TRBD1|TRBV7-2|TRBJ2-3
ASSKGQGSGTDTQY
>NA|TRBV19|TRBJ2-7
ASSIVHRGFYEQY
>TRBD2|TRBV9|TRBJ2-1
ASSSLAGQQF
>NA|TRBV12-3/TRBV12-4|TRBJ2-3
ASSPSTDTQY
>TRBD1|TRBV5-1|TRBJ1-1
ASSLTGGNTEAF
>NA|TRBV20-1|TRBJ1-3
SARRRPHIY
>TRBD1|TRBV19|TRBJ1-5
ASSIGGGTGLNQPQH
>TRBD1|TRBV10-2|TRBJ1-6
ASKTGTSSPLH
>TRBD2|TRBV2|TRBJ2-1
ASSPGTGGLAGSEQF
>TRBD1|TRBV19|TRBJ2-7
ASSRDRDSREQY
>TRBD1|TRBV7-9|TRBJ2-1
ASTRQGSYNEQF
>TRBD1|TRBV6-6|TRBJ2-3
ATGDPGQGTDTQY
>NA|TRBV6-6|TRBJ2-3
ATHWGLRADTQY
>TRBD1|TRBV6-1|TRBJ2-7
ASSEALPGRGGGYEQY
>NA|TRBV6-5|TRBJ2-2
ASSYTGLHTGELF
>NA|TRBV11-3|TRBJ2-3
ASSLRQGKGTDTQY
>TRBD2|TRBV13|TRBJ2-7
ASSGRLAGGHEQY
>NA|TRBV20-1|TRBJ1-1
SASTGRGRTEAF